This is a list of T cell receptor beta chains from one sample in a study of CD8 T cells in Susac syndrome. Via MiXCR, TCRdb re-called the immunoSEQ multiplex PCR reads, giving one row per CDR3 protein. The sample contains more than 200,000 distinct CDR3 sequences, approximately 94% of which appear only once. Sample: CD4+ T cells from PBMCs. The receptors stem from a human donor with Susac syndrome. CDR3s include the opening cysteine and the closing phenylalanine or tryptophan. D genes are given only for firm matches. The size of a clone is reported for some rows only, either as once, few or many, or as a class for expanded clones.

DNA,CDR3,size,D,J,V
TGTGCCAGTAGTAACAGAAATAGCAATCAGCCCCAGCATTTT,CASSNRNSNQPQHF,NA,NA,TRBJ1-5,TRBV19
TGTGCCAGCACCACGGGGCCCAGGGGGAGCCTAAGGACCGGGGAGCTGTTTTTT,CASTTGPRGSLRTGELFF,NA,TRBD1,TRBJ2-2,TRBV11-1
TGCGCCAGCAGCATAGGGACAGGAAATGAAAAACTGTTTTTT,CASSIGTGNEKLFF,NA,TRBD1,TRBJ1-4,TRBV5-1
TGCAGTGCTAGAGATAGTGGGAAGCTAGCGGGGGCGATTTCCACCGGGGAGCTGTTTTTT,CSARDSGKLAGAISTGELFF,NA,TRBD2,TRBJ2-2,TRBV20-1
TGTGCCAGCAGTTTTCGGGACAGGGGATACGAGCAGTACTTC,CASSFRDRGYEQYF,NA,TRBD1,TRBJ2-7,TRBV12-3/TRBV12-4
TGTGCCAGCAGCCCTAGGACAGGCTATAACTATGGCTACACCTTC,CASSPRTGYNYGYTF,NA,TRBD1,TRBJ1-2,TRBV7-2
TGCGCCAGCAGCTTGGTCGGCGAGGCCGGGGAGCTGTTTTTT,CASSLVGEAGELFF,NA,NA,TRBJ2-2,TRBV5-1
TGTGCCATCAGCATGGACAGGGTCGGTCAGCCCCAGCATTTT,CAISMDRVGQPQHF,once,TRBD1,TRBJ1-5,TRBV10-3
TGCGCCAGCAGCCCCGTAGCGGGGGTAAGCACAGATACGCAGTATTTT,CASSPVAGVSTDTQYF,NA,TRBD2,TRBJ2-3,TRBV4-3
TGCAGTGCTAGAGCGGCCCAGCGGGGGGGCCTCAGGGAGACCCAGTACTTC,CSARAAQRGGLRETQYF,NA,TRBD2,TRBJ2-5,TRBV20-1
TGTGCCAGCAGTTTAGGCAGGGTTTACTATGGCTACACCTTC,CASSLGRVYYGYTF,NA,NA,TRBJ1-2,TRBV12-3/TRBV12-4
TGCAGTGGGGGGCCTCTGACAGATACGCAGTATTTT,CSGGPLTDTQYF,NA,NA,TRBJ2-3,TRBV20-1
TGCAGTGCTAGCCTGCCGGACGGGAACTCCTACGAGCAGTACTTC,CSASLPDGNSYEQYF,NA,NA,TRBJ2-7,TRBV20-1
TGTGCCTGGAGTGTAATCGGGGCGCAAGCTTTCTTT,CAWSVIGAQAFF,NA,NA,TRBJ1-1,TRBV30
TGTGCCAGCAGTTTAGGACAGGGAAGATCCCAAGAGACCCAGTACTTC,CASSLGQGRSQETQYF,NA,TRBD1,TRBJ2-5,TRBV12-3/TRBV12-4
TGTGCCAGCTCTCCTGGACAGTCAGATACGCAGTATTTT,CASSPGQSDTQYF,NA,NA,TRBJ2-3,TRBV18
TGTGCCACGGTAGACAGGGCGGACACTGAAGCTTTCTTT,CATVDRADTEAFF,NA,TRBD1,TRBJ1-1,TRBV6-2/TRBV6-3
TGCGCCAGCAGGCCACCGGGACAAAACACCGGGGAGCTGTTTTTT,CASRPPGQNTGELFF,NA,NA,TRBJ2-2,TRBV5-1
TGTGCCAGCAGGGCTGGGACAGGGAATATCTATGGCTACACCTTC,CASRAGTGNIYGYTF,NA,TRBD1,TRBJ1-2,TRBV27
TGTGCCACCAGCAGAGACGGACTAGCGGGGGACAATGAGCAGTTCTTC,CATSRDGLAGDNEQFF,NA,TRBD2,TRBJ2-1,TRBV15
TGTGCCTGGAGTTCCTGGACAGGCGATCCCCCCACTGAAGCTTTCTTT,CAWSSWTGDPPTEAFF,NA,TRBD1,TRBJ1-1,TRBV30
TGCAGTGGGCTTGCCGTCCAAGAGACCCAGTACTTC,CSGLAVQETQYF,NA,NA,TRBJ2-5,TRBV20-1
TGTGCCAGCAGCTACTACAGGGGTATAGGGGTCGACGAGCAGTACTTC,CASSYYRGIGVDEQYF,NA,TRBD1,TRBJ2-7,TRBV7-2
TGTGCCAGCAGTTTCTTCTCCACAGGTGATCACTATGGCTACACCTTC,CASSFFSTGDHYGYTF,NA,NA,TRBJ1-2,TRBV12-3/TRBV12-4
TGCGCCAGCACCTTAGGACAGGGCGATTCACCCCTCCACTTT,CASTLGQGDSPLHF,NA,TRBD1,TRBJ1-6,TRBV5-1
TGCGCCAGCAGCTTGCACGACACCGGGGAGCTGTTTTTT,CASSLHDTGELFF,NA,NA,TRBJ2-2,TRBV5-1
TGTGCCCATGGGGTAGAAGACACTGAAGCTTTCTTT,CAHGVEDTEAFF,once,NA,TRBJ1-1,TRBV30
TGTGCCTCCCCAGAGGGGAGCGGTACGAACACCGGGGAGCTGTTTTTT,CASPEGSGTNTGELFF,NA,NA,TRBJ2-2,TRBV30
TGCAGTGCTAGTGATAGAGGGGGAAGGAGTACCTACGAGCAGTACTTC,CSASDRGGRSTYEQYF,NA,NA,TRBJ2-7,TRBV20-1
TGCAGCGCGCGACAGGGTCTCCACGAGCAGTACTTC,CSARQGLHEQYF,once,TRBD1,TRBJ2-7,TRBV29-1
TGTGCCAGCAGTGGGACAGTTACTAACTATGGCTACACCTTC,CASSGTVTNYGYTF,NA,TRBD1,TRBJ1-2,TRBV28
TGCGCCAGCAGCTTGCTAGCGGGGGGGAGCACAGATACGCAGTATTTT,CASSLLAGGSTDTQYF,NA,TRBD2,TRBJ2-3,TRBV5-1
TGTGCCACCAGCAGAGACAGACCGAGCTATGGCTACACCTTC,CATSRDRPSYGYTF,NA,NA,TRBJ1-2,TRBV15
TGTGCCAGCAGCCAAGCCGGGGGGCTATACAATGAGCAGTTCTTC,CASSQAGGLYNEQFF,NA,NA,TRBJ2-1,TRBV4-2
TGCAGTGCTAGGGCGGCAGGGGGGAATTCACCCCTCCACTTT,CSARAAGGNSPLHF,NA,TRBD1,TRBJ1-6,TRBV20-1
TGTGCCAGCAGTTACGGCCAAATTCCCCCGCCCCAGCATTTT,CASSYGQIPPPQHF,NA,NA,TRBJ1-5,TRBV6-2/TRBV6-3
TGTGCCAGCTCACCGGGACTAGCGGGGGAGCGAATTACAGATACGCAGTATTTT,CASSPGLAGERITDTQYF,NA,TRBD2,TRBJ2-3,TRBV18
TGTGCCAGCAGCCCACGGACAGTCTCTGATGGAAACACCATATATTTT,CASSPRTVSDGNTIYF,NA,NA,TRBJ1-3,TRBV3-1
TGTGCCAGCAGGGGAGGGACAGGGAAACACGGCGGGGAGCTGTTTTTT,CASRGGTGKHGGELFF,NA,TRBD1,TRBJ2-2,TRBV4-2
TGTGCCTGGAGTGCCGGGACAGCTAGGACCGGGGAGCTGTTTTTT,CAWSAGTARTGELFF,once,TRBD1,TRBJ2-2,TRBV30
TGTGCCAGCAGTACACTCACAGGGGATACGCAGTATTTT,CASSTLTGDTQYF,NA,NA,TRBJ2-3,TRBV2
TGTGCCAGCAGTTTATCGGCAGGCAACACTGAAGCTTTCTTT,CASSLSAGNTEAFF,once,NA,TRBJ1-1,TRBV12-3/TRBV12-4
TGTGCCTGGAGCGAAACCCACCGGACAGGGGGATATAGCAATCAGCCCCAGCATTTT,CAWSETHRTGGYSNQPQHF,once,TRBD1,TRBJ1-5,TRBV30
TGTGCCAGCAGCTTGGCCCCGGGGAAGCCCCAGCATTTT,CASSLAPGKPQHF,NA,NA,TRBJ1-5,TRBV5-4
TGTGCCAGCAGCCCTACAGCTAACCAGCCCCAGCATTTT,CASSPTANQPQHF,NA,NA,TRBJ1-5,TRBV12-3/TRBV12-4
TGTGCTAGTGGGCCTCCCGGGAGCCACTACGAGCAGTACTTC,CASGPPGSHYEQYF,NA,NA,TRBJ2-7,TRBV12-5
TGTGCCAGCAGCTTAGCCGACAGAACCCATGGCTACACCTTC,CASSLADRTHGYTF,NA,NA,TRBJ1-2,TRBV7-9
TGCGCCAGCAGCTTGGATGTTAATGAAAAACTGTTTTTT,CASSLDVNEKLFF,NA,NA,TRBJ1-4,TRBV5-1
TGTGCCAGCAGTTACTCGATAAGCCCGGGCGTCTCTGGGGCCAACGTCCTGACTTTC,CASSYSISPGVSGANVLTF,once,NA,TRBJ2-6,TRBV6-5